The subject of this entry is one T cell receptor (beta chain). Antigen specificity is unknown. This specimen comes from a study of a mutant IDH1 vaccine in newly diagnosed glioma. Trimming took 5 bases from V and 5 from J, leaving 19 bases between them. Germline assignment: CDR1 SGHAT and CDR2 FQNNGV. This CDR3 comprises 16 residues. Time point denoted: week 35, safety follow-up. Vaccine doses each comprised 300 ug of mutant IDH1 20-mer peptide, with topical imiquimod. Here immunoSEQ multiplex PCR was the method, and the copy in TCRdb shows in-frame clones only, minus some. The sample lists 60,000 or so clones; 84% were seen once.

The specimen was PBMCs, collected from a glioma patient whose treatment included an IDH1 peptide vaccine. The genes are TRBV11-2 and TRBJ1-3, with D possibly TRBD1 on 5 matching bases. This TCR was recovered from a man aged 25-40 years with glioma. CDR3 in DNA: TGTGCCAGCAGCCCTCGGGGGGGTTTTCTCCGAAACACCATATATTTT. It encodes CASSPRGGFLRNTIYF.